This T cell receptor (beta chain) comes out of a study of blood T cell repertoires in COVID-19. Looking at the study overall: Donors in the United States, Italy and Spain gave samples during acute or convalescent COVID-19.

On this clone itself: Other nucleotide sequences from this sample produce the same CDR3.

Between the trimmed V and J ends, which lost 5 bases and 1 base, there was a span of 8 bases. Germline CDR1 ENHRY, CDR2 SYGVKD. The length of the CDR3 is 13 residues. Source study methods: Reference gene primer amplification yielded estimated nucleated cell counts. This table comes from immunoSEQ multiplex PCR, and its TCRdb copy is limited to in-frame clones, with some not included. The DNA gave D and trimming, while V, J and clone size come from that table. In the table there are 200,000 or so clones, 65% to 85% of which are singletons. The sequenced sample was PBMCs or T cells enriched from blood (not recorded which). The receptor was isolated from a man aged 40-49 years who had recovered from COVID-19. The rearrangement uses TRBV10-3 and TRBJ1-1, with D possibly matching TRBD1 (5 bases). CDR3 in DNA: TGTGCCATCAGTCTGCAGGGGAACACTGAAGCTTTCTTT. Its translation is CAISLQGNTEAFF.